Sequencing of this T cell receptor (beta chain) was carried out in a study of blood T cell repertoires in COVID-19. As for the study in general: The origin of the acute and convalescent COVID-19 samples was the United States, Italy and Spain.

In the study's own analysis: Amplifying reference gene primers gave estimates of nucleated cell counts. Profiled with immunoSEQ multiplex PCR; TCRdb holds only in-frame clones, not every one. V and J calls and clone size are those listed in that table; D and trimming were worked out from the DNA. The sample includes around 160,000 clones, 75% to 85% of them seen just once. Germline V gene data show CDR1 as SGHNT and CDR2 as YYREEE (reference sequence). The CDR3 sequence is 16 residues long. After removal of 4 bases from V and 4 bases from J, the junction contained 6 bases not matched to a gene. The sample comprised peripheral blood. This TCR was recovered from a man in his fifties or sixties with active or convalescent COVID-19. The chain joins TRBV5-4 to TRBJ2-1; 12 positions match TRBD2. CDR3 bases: TGTGCCAGCAGCCCATCAACTAGCGGGAGGTACAATGAGCAGTTCTTC. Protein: CASSPSTSGRYNEQFF.